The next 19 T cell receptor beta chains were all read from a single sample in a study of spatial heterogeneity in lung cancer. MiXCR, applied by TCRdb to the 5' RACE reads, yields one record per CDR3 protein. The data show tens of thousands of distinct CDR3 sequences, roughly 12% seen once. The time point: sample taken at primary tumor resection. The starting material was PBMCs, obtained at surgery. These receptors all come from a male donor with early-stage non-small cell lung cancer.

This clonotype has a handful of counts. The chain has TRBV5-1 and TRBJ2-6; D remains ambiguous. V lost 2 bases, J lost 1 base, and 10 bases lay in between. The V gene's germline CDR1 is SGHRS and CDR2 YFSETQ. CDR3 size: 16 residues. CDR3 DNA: TGCGCCAGCAGCTTCGGCACCCGGTCTGGGGCCAACGTCCTGACTTTC. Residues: CASSFGTRSGANVLTF.

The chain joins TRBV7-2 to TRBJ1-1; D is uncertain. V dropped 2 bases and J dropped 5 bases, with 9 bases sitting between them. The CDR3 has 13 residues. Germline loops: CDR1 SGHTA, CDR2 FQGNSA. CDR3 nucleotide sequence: TGTGCCAGCAGCTTAATTGGAAGGACTGAAGCTTTCTTT. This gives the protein CASSLIGRTEAFF. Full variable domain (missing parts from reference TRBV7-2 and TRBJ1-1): GAGVSQSPSNKVTEKGKDVELRCDPISGHTALYWYRQSLGQGLEFLIYFQGNSAPDKSGLPSDRFSAERTGGSVSTLTIQRTQQEDSAVYLCASSLIGRTEAFFGQGTRLTVV.

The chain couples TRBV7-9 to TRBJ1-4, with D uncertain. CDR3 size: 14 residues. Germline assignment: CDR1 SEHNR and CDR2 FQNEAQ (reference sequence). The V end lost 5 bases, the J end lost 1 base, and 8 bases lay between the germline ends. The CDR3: CASSPGVTNEKLFF. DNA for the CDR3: TGTGCCAGCAGCCCGGGCGTAACTAATGAAAAACTGTTTTTT.

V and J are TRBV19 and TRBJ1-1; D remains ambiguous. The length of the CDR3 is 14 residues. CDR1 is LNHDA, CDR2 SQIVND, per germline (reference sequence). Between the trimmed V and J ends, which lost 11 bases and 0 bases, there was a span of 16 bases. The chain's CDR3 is CASRQGRVNTEAFF. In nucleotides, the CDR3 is TGTGCCTCCCGGCAAGGCCGGGTGAACACTGAAGCTTTCTTT.

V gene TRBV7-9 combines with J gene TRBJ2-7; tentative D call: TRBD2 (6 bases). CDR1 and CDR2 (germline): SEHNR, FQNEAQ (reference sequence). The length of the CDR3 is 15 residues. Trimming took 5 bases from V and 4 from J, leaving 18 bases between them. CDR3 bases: TGTGCCAGCAGCCCTCCCCTTAGCGGTTCGTACGAGCAGTACTTC. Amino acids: CASSPPLSGSYEQYF. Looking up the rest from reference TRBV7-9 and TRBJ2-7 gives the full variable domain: DTGVSQNPRHKITKRGQNVTFRCDPISEHNRLYWYRQTLGQGPEFLTYFQNEAQLEKSRLLSDRFSAERPKGSFSTLEIQRTEQGDSAMYLCASSPPLSGSYEQYFGPGTRLTVT.

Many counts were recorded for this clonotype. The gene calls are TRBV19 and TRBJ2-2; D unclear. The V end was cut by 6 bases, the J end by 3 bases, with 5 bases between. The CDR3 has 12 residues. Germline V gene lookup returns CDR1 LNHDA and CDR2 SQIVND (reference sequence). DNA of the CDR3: TGTGCCAGTAGAGTATACACCGGGGAGCTGTTTTTT. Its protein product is CASRVYTGELFF.

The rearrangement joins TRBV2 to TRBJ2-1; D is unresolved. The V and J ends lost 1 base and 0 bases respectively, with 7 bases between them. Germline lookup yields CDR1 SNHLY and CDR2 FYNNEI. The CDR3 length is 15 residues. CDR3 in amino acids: CASSEEGGSYNEQFF. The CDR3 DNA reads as TGTGCCAGCAGTGAAGAGGGCGGCTCCTACAATGAGCAGTTCTTC.

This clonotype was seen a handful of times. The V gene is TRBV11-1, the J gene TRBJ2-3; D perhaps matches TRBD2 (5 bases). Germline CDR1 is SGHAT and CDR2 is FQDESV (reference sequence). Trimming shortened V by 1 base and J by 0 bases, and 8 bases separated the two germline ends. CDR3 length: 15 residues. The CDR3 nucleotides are TGTGCCAGCAGCTTAGTTCCGGGGAGCACAGATACGCAGTATTTT. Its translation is CASSLVPGSTDTQYF.

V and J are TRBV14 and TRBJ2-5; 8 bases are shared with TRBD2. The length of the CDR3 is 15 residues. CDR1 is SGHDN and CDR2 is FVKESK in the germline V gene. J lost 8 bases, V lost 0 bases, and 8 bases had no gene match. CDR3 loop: CASSQELAGGSTQYF. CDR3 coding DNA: TGTGCCAGCAGCCAAGAACTTGCGGGAGGTTCAACCCAGTACTTC.

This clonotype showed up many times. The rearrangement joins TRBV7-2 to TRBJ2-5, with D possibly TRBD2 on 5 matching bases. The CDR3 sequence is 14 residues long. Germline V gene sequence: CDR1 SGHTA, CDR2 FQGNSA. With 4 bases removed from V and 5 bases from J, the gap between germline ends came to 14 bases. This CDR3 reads CASSSQPGGETQYF. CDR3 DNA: TGTGCCAGCAGCTCCCAACCCGGCGGGGAGACCCAGTACTTC.

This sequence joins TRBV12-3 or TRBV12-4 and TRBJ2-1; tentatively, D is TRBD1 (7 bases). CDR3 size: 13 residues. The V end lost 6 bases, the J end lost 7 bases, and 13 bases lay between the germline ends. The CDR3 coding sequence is TGTGCCAGCAGCAGGGGGGCCAGGAATGAGCAGTTCTTC. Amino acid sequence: CASSRGARNEQFF.

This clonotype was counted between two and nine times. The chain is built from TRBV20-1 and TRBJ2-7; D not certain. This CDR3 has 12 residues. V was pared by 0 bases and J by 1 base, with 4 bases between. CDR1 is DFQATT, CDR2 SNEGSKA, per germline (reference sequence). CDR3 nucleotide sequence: TGCAGTGCTAGAGACGAGTCCTACGAGCAGTACTTC. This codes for CSARDESYEQYF.

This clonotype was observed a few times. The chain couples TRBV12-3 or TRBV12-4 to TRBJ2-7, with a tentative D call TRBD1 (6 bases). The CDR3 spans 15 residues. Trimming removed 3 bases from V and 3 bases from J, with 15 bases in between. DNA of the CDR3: TGTGCCAGCAGTTTTATGGGCCAGGGGCTCTACGAGCAGTACTTC. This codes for CASSFMGQGLYEQYF.

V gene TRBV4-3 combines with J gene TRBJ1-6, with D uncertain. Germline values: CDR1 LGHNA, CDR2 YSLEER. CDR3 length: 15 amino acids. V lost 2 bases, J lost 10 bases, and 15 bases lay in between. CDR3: CASSQTWVGGSPLHF. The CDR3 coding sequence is TGCGCCAGCAGCCAAACTTGGGTCGGAGGGTCACCCCTCCACTTT.

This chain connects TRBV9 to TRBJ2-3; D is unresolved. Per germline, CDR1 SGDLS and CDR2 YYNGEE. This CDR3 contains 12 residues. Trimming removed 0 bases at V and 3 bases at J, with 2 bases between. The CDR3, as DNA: TGTGCCAGCAGCGTAGTTACAGATACGCAGTATTTT. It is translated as CASSVVTDTQYF.

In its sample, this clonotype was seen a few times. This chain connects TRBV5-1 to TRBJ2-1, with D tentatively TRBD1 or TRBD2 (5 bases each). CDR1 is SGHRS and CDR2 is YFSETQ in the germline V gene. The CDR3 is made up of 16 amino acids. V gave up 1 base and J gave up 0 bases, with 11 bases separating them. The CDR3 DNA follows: TGCGCCAGCAGCTTGTATGGGACGGGCTCCTACAATGAGCAGTTCTTC. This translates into CASSLYGTGSYNEQFF.

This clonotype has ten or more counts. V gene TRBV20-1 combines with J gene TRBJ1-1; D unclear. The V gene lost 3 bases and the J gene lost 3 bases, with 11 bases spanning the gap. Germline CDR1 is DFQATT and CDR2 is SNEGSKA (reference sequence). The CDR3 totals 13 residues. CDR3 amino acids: CSARRVVDTEAFF. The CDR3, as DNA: TGCAGTGCTAGGCGGGTGGTGGACACTGAAGCTTTCTTT.

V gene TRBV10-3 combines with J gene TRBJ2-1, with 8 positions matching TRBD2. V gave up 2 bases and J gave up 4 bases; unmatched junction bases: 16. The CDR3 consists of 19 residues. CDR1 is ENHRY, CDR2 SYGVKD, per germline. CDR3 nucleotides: TGTGCCATCAGTGAGGCCGGACTAGCTTCGATTAGGGGGTACAATGAGCAGTTCTTC. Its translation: CAISEAGLASIRGYNEQFF.

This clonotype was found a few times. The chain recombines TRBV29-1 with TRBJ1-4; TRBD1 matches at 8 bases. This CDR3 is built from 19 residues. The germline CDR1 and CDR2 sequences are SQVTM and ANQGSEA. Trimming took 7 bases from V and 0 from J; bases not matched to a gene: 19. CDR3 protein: CSACTSQGAPTATNEKLFF. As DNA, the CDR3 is TGCAGCGCCTGCACTTCGCAGGGGGCACCGACCGCAACTAATGAAAAACTGTTTTTT.